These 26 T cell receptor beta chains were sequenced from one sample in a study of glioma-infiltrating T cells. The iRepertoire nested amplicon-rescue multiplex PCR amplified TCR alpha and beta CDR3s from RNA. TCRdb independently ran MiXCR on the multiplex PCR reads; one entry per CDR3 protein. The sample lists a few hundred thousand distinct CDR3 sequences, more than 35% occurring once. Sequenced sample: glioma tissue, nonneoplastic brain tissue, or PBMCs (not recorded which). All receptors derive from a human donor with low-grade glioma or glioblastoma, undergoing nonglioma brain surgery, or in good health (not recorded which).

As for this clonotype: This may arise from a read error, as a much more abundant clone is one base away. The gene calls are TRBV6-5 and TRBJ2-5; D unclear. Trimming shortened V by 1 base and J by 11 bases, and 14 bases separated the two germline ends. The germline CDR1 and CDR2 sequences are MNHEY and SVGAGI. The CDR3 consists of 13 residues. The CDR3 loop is CASSYYGVNEQYF. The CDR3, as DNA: TGTGCCAGCAGTTACTATGGGGTAAATGAGCAGTACTTC.

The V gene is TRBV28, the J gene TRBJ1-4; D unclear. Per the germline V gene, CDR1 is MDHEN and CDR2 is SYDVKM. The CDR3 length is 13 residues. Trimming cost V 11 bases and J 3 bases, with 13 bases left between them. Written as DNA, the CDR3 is TGTGCCGGGAGTAATGTTCCTAATGAAAAACTGTTTTTT. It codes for CAGSNVPNEKLFF.

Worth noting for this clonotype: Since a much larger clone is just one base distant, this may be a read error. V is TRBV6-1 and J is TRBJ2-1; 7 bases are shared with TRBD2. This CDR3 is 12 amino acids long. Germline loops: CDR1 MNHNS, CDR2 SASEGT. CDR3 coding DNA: TGTGCCAGCAGACCCACGGGGGGTGAGCAGCTCTTC. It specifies CASRPTGGEQLF.

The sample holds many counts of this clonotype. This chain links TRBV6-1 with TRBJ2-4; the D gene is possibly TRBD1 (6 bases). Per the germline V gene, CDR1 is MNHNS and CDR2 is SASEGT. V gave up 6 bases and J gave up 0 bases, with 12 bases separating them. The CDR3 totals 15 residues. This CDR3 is CASSRTGIAKNIQYF. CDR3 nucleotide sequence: TGTGCCAGCAGCCGAACAGGGATAGCCAAAAACATTCAGTACTTC.

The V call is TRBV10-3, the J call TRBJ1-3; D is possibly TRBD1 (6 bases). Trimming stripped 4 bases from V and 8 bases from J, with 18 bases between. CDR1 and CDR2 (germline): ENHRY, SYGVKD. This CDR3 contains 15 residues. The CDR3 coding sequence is TGTGCCATCAGTGGACGGACAGCGGTTGGGGACACCATATATTTT. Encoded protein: CAISGRTAVGDTIYF.

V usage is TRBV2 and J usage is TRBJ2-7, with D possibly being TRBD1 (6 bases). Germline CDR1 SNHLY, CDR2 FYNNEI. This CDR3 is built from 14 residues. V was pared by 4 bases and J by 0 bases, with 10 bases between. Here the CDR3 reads CASSVTQGSYEQYF. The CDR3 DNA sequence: TGTGCCAGCAGTGTCACACAGGGCTCCTACGAGCAGTACTTC.

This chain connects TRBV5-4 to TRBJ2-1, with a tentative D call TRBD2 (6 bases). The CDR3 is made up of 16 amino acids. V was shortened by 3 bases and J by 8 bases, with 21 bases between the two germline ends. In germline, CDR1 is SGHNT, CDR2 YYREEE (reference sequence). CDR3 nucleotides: TGTGCCAGCAGCTCGCGAGCGGGCCAGTCGGGGTATGAGCAGTTCTTC. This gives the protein CASSSRAGQSGYEQFF.

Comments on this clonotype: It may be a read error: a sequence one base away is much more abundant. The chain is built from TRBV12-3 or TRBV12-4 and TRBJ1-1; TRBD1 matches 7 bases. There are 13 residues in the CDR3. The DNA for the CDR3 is TGTGCCAGCGGGGGACAGTTGAACACTAAAGCTTTCTTT. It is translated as CASGGQLNTKAFF.

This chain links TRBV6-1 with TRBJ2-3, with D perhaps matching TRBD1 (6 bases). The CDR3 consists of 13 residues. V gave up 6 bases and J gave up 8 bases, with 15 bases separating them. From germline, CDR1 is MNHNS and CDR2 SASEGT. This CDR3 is CASSRGQSGTQYF. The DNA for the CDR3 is TGTGCCAGCAGCCGCGGACAGTCGGGTACGCAGTATTTT.

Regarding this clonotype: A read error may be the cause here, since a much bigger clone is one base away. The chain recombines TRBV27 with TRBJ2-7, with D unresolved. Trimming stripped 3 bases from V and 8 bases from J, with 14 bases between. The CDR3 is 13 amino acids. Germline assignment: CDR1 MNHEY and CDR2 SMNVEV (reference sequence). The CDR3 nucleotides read TGTGCCAGCAGTTTCGCTGTATCATACAAGCAGTACTTC. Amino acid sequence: CASSFAVSYKQYF.

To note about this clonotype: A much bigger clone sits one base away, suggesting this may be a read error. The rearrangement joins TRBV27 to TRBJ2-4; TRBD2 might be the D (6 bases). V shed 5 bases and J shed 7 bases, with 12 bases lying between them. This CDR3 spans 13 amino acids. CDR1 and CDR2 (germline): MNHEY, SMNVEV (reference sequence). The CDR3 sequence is CASSVGGTNIQYF. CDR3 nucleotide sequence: TGTGCCAGCAGTGTCGGGGGTACTAACATTCAGTACTTC.

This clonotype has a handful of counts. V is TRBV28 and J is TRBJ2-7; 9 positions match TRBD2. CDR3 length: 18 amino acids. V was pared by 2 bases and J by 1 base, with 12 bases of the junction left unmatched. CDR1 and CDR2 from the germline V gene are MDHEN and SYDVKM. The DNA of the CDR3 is TGTGCCAGCAGTTTACCCCTCGGACTAGCGCTTCCGTCCTACGAGCAGTACTTC. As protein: CASSLPLGLALPSYEQYF.

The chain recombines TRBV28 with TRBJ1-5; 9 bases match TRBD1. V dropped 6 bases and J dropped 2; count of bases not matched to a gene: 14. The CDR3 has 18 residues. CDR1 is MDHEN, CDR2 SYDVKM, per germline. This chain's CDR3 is CASRQKRPGDRGNQPQHF. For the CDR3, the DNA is TGTGCCAGCAGACAAAAGAGGCCCGGGGACAGGGGCAATCAGCCCCAGCATTTT. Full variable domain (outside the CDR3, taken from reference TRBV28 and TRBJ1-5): DVKVTQSSRYLVKRTGEKVFLECVQDMDHENMFWYRQDPGLGLRLIYFSYDVKMKEKGDIPEGYSVSREKKERFSLILESASTNQTSMYLCASRQKRPGDRGNQPQHFGDGTRLSIL.

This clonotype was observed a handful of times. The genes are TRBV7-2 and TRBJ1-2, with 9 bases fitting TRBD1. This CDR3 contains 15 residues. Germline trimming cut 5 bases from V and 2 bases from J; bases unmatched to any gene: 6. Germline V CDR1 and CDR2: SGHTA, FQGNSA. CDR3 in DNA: TGTGCCAGCAGCCCTTTTACAGGGGGCAACTATGGCTACACCTTC. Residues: CASSPFTGGNYGYTF.

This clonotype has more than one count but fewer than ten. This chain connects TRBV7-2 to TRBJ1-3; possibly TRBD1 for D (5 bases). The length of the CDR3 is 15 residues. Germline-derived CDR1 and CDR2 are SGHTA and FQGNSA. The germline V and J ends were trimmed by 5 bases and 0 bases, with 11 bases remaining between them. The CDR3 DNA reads TGTGCCAGCAGCCCCCGGGGCCCCTCTGGAAACACCATATATTTT. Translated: CASSPRGPSGNTIYF.

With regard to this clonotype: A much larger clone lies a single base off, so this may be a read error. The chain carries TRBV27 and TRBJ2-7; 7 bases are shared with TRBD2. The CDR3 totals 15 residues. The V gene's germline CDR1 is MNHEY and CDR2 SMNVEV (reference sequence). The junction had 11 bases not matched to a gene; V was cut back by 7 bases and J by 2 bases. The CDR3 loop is CASTSLTSSTYEQYF. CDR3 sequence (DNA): TGTGCCAGCACCTCGTTGACTAGCAGCACCTACGAGCAGTACTTC.

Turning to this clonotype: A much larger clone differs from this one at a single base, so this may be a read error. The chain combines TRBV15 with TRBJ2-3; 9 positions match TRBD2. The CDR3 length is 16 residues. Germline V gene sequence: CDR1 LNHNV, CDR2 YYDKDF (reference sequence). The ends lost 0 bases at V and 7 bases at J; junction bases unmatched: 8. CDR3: CATSRDLAGRINTQYF. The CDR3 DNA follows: TGTGCCACCAGCAGAGATCTAGCGGGAAGGATAAATACGCAGTATTTT.

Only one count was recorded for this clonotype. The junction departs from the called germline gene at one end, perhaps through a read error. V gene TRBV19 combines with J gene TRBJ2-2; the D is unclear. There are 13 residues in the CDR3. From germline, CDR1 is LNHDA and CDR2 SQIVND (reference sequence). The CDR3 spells CAGRRLATGELFF. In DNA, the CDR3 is TGTGCCGGTAGAAGACTTGCCACCGGGGAGCTGTTTTTT.

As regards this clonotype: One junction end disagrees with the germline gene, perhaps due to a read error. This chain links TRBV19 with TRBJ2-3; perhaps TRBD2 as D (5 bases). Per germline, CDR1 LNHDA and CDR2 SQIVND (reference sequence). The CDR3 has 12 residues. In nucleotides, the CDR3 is TGCGCCAGTAATATGCACCGGGATCACCCGTATTTT. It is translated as CASNMHRDHPYF.

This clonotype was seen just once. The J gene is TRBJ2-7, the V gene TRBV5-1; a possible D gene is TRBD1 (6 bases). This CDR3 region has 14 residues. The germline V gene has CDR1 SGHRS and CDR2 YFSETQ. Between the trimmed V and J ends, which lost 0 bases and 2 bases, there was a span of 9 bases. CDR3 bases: TGCGCCAGCAGCTTGGTGACAGGTACCTACGAGCAGTACTTC. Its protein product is CASSLVTGTYEQYF.

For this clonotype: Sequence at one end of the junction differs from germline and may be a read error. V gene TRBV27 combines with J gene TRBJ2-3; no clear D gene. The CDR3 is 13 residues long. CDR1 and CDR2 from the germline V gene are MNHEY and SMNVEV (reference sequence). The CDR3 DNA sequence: TGTGCCAGCAGCTCTTCTTCCACAGATACGAAGTATTTT. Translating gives CASSSSSTDTKYF.

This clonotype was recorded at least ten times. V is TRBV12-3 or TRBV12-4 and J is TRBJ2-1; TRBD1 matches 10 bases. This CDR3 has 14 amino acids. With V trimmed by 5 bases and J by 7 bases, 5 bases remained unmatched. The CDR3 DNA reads TGTGCCAGCAGTCCGGACAGGGGGAGAAATGAGCAGTTCTTC. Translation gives CASSPDRGRNEQFF.

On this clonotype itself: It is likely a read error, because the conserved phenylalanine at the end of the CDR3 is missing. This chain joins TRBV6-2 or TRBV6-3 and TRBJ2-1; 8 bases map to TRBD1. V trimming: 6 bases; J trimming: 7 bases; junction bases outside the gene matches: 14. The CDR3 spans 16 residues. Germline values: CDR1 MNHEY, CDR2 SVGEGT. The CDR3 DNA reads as TGTGCCAGCAGACCTCCCCGGGACAGGAGAGGGAATGAGCAGTTCTTG. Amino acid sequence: CASRPPRDRRGNEQFL.

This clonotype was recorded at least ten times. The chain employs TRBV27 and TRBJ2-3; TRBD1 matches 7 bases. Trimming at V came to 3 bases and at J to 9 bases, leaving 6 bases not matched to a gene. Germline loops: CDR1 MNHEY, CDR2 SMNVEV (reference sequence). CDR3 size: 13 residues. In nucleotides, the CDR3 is TGTGCCAGCAGTTTCTCCGCGACAGGGACGCAGTATTTT. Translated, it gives CASSFSATGTQYF.

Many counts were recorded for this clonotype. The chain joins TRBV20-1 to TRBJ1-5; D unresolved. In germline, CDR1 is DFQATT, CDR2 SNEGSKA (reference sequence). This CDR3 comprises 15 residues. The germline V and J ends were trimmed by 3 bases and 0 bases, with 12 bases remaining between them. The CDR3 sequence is CSASSINLSNQPQHF. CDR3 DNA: TGCAGTGCTAGCTCCATAAATCTTAGCAATCAGCCCCAGCATTTT.

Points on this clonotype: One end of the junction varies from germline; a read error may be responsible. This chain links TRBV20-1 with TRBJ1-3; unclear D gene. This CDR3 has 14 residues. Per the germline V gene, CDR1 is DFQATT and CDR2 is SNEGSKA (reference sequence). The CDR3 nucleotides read TGCAGTGCTTGTTTGGACGGCTCTAGAAACACCATATATTTT. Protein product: CSACLDGSRNTIYF.